A selection of T cell receptor beta chains follows, all from one sample in a study of regulatory T cells in long-lasting Graves disease. From the multiplex PCR reads, TCRdb called clonotypes with MiXCR, one entry per CDR3 protein. Of around 300,000 distinct CDR3 sequences in the sample, roughly a fifth were seen once. Sequences were derived from peripheral blood mononuclear cells (PBMCs), sampled when the disease was refractory, from a patient treated with antithyroid drugs. These TCRs come from a female donor with Graves disease. The CDR3 runs from the conserved cysteine through the conserved F or W. D genes are given only for firm matches. Clone size is not always given. Where it is, it says once, few, many or a class for expanded clones.

>.|.|TRBJ2-7|TRBV7-8
CASSLDGSSSYEQYF
TGTGCCAGCAGCTTAGACGGGTCAAGCTCCTACGAGCAGTACTTC
>TRBD1|few|TRBJ1-1|TRBV20-1
CSGRPQGAYTEAFF
TGCAGTGGGCGACCCCAGGGGGCTTATACTGAAGCTTTCTTT
>.|.|TRBJ1-5|TRBV12-3/TRBV12-4
CASSFEKGEEQPQHF
TGTGCCAGCAGTTTTGAGAAAGGAGAAGAGCAGCCCCAGCATTTT
>TRBD1|.|TRBJ1-1|TRBV27
CASRWTGSEGEAFF
TGTGCCAGCAGGTGGACAGGGTCGGAGGGTGAAGCTTTCTTT
>TRBD1|few|TRBJ1-5|TRBV20-1
CSARDRDRGLLGNQPQHF
TGCAGTGCTAGAGATCGGGACAGAGGCCTTTTGGGCAATCAGCCCCAGCATTTT
>.|many|TRBJ2-7|TRBV3-1
CASAERTAYEQYF
TGTGCCAGCGCCGAGCGGACCGCCTACGAGCAGTACTTC
>TRBD2|many|TRBJ2-5|TRBV20-1
CSASLAGEVETQYF
TGCAGTGCGTCACTAGCGGGAGAGGTAGAGACCCAGTACTTC
>.|.|TRBJ1-4|TRBV19
CASREGARANEKLFF
TGTGCCAGTAGGGAAGGGGCGCGGGCTAATGAAAAACTGTTTTTT
>.|.|TRBJ2-3|TRBV11-2
CASSTPSDTQYF
TGTGCCAGCAGCACACCTTCAGATACGCAGTATTTT
>.|.|TRBJ2-6|TRBV6-1
CASRPGGANVLTF
TGTGCCAGCAGGCCCGGTGGGGCCAACGTCCTGACTTTC
>.|.|TRBJ1-1|TRBV13
CASSREGGIKAEAFF
TGTGCCAGCAGCCGCGAAGGGGGGATCAAGGCTGAAGCTTTCTTT
>.|few|TRBJ2-6|TRBV12-3/TRBV12-4
CASSPPRTVGPSGANVPTF
TGTGCCAGCAGTCCGCCTAGGACAGTCGGCCCCTCTGGGGCCAACGTCCCGACTTTC
>.|few|TRBJ2-7|TRBV20-1
CSVPSATAYEQYF
TGCAGTGTCCCGTCAGCTACCGCCTACGAGCAGTACTTC
>.|many|TRBJ2-7|TRBV6-2/TRBV6-3
CASSYRTGLDYEQYF
TGTGCCAGCAGTTACAGAACAGGGCTAGACTACGAGCAGTACTTC
>TRBD1|few|TRBJ1-5|TRBV30
CAWSDRGDQPQHF
TGTGCCTGGAGTGACAGGGGGGATCAGCCCCAGCATTTT
>TRBD2|.|TRBJ2-7|TRBV5-1
CASSLRGESSYEQYF
TGCGCCAGCAGCTTGCGGGGGGAAAGCTCCTACGAGCAGTACTTC
>.|.|TRBJ1-3|TRBV12-3/TRBV12-4
CATNYQGNTIYF
TGTGCCACCAACTATCAGGGAAACACCATATATTTT
>TRBD1|few|TRBJ1-2|TRBV19
CASSILGQHYGYTF
TGTGCCAGTAGTATCCTGGGACAGCACTATGGCTACACCTTC
>.|many|TRBJ1-2|TRBV27
CASSSIPAPYGYTF
TGTGCCAGCAGTTCAATACCCGCACCTTATGGCTACACCTTC
>.|many|TRBJ2-7|TRBV20-1
CSAGHSTGEQYF
TGCAGTGCAGGACACTCCACGGGCGAGCAGTACTTC
>TRBD1|.|TRBJ1-2|TRBV4-1
CASSQQGADGYTF
TGCGCCAGCAGCCAACAGGGGGCTGATGGCTACACCTTC
>.|few|TRBJ2-3|TRBV20-1
CSAGDQLLPTSVTSTDTQYF
TGCAGTGCTGGCGACCAACTACTCCCAACCTCCGTGACTAGCACAGATACGCAGTATTTT
>TRBD2|.|TRBJ2-1|TRBV7-2
CASSPWTSGRTSNEQFF
TGTGCCAGCAGCCCCTGGACTAGCGGGAGAACTAGCAATGAGCAGTTCTTC
>.|many|TRBJ2-7|TRBV7-2
CASSLARTLEQYF
TGTGCCAGCAGCTTAGCCCGTACCCTCGAGCAGTACTTC
>TRBD2|few|TRBJ2-1|TRBV28
CASSPSGLADLDNEQFF
TGTGCCAGCAGCCCCTCGGGACTAGCAGACCTAGACAATGAGCAGTTCTTC
>.|.|TRBJ1-5|TRBV18
CASSPSGGDSNQPQHF
TGTGCCAGCTCACCTTCCGGGGGCGATAGCAATCAGCCCCAGCATTTT
>.|.|TRBJ2-7|TRBV28
CASSAYRNSYEQYF
TGTGCCAGCAGTGCCTACAGGAACTCCTACGAGCAGTACTTC
>.|few|TRBJ2-7|TRBV29-1
CSAVRDTTYEQYF
TGCAGCGCCGTACGGGACACAACCTACGAGCAGTACTTC
>.|few|TRBJ2-7|TRBV11-2
CASSLVRVSSYEQYF
TGTGCCAGCAGCTTAGTACGGGTTTCTAGCTACGAGCAGTACTTC
>.|.|TRBJ2-5|TRBV5-1
CASSFEVVGQETQYF
TGCGCCAGCAGCTTCGAGGTTGTGGGGCAAGAGACCCAGTACTTC